The following is a TCR beta chain sequence with its context. The antigen is unknown. This sample is drawn from a study of CD8 T cells in ankylosing spondylitis. Quantitative molecular-barcoded 5'-RACE generated the TCR beta libraries. TCRdb reprocessed the 5' RACE reads via MiXCR and lists one record per CDR3 protein. The table records some 450,000 distinct CDR3 sequences, roughly 18% of them present only once. Notes on the study in general: Characteristic of ankylosing spondylitis blood, it appeared, was a TCR beta motif comprising roughly 8 highly homologous variants.

V was trimmed by 2 bases and J by 8 bases, leaving 21 bases between them. Per germline, CDR1 SNHLY and CDR2 FYNNEI. The CDR3 totals 17 residues. Sequenced sample: blood, either unsorted or a sorted T cell fraction (not recorded which). This rearrangement joins TRBV2 to TRBJ1-4, with D possibly being TRBD1 (6 bases). The sequence derives from a male donor with ankylosing spondylitis. The CDR3 reads CASSEPGHSKRGEKLFF. The CDR3 DNA reads TGTGCCAGCAGTGAACCGGGACACTCCAAGAGAGGGGAAAAACTGTTTTTT. The whole variable domain, remainder taken from reference TRBV2 and TRBJ1-4, is EPEVTQTPSHQVTQMGQEVILRCVPISNHLYFYWYRQILGQKVEFLVSFYNNEISEKSEIFDDQFSVERPDGSNFTLKIRSTKLEDSAMYFCASSEPGHSKRGEKLFFGSGTQLSVL.